The source of this TCR beta chain is a study of cytomegalovirus exposure and HLA in healthy donors. About the study: Researchers previously reported finding fewer than 140 million unique TCR beta sequences from roughly 200 million T cells.

The PCR employed 60 Vbeta primers together with 13 Jbeta primers. Assay used: immunoSEQ multiplex PCR; TCRdb lists only in-frame clones, some missing. The data hold more than 90,000 clones, with over 65% observed a single time. This CDR3 has 14 residues. Germline values: CDR1 SEHNR, CDR2 FQNEAQ (reference sequence). Trimming took off 4 bases at V and 6 bases at J, with 10 bases between the two ends. J is TRBJ1-6 and V is TRBV7-9; D is possibly TRBD1 (5 bases). The origin of this receptor is a woman aged 55-70 years in good health and CMV-seronegative. Sequencing was carried out using PBMCs. CDR3 in DNA: TGTGCCAGCAGCTCGGACACAGTTAATTCACCCCTCCACTTT. This encodes CASSSDTVNSPLHF.